The sequence of this T cell receptor (beta chain) was determined in a study of T-cell reconstitution after alpha-beta-depleted transplantation in children. There are 16 residues in the CDR3. Trimming shortened V by 5 bases and J by 1 base, and 18 bases separated the two germline ends. The germline CDR1 and CDR2 sequences are MNHEY and SVGEGT. The TCRbeta library was prepared with unique molecular identifiers. TCRdb itself ran the PCR reads through MiXCR, one entry per CDR3 protein. The profile shows about 400,000 distinct CDR3 sequences, about 17% of them singletons. This receptor was obtained from a boy under two years old who had a stem cell transplant for Wiskott-Aldrich syndrome, so the T cells may come from the graft donor. This material consisted of PBMCs, mostly from graft donor cells, taken 360 days after TCRalphabeta/CD19-depleted stem cell transplant. The chain combines TRBV6-2 or TRBV6-3 with TRBJ2-7, with D uncertain. The CDR3 reads CASSHGLLSLSYEQYF. The CDR3 coding sequence is TGTGCCAGCAGTCACGGTCTCCTGTCCCTGTCCTACGAGCAGTACTTC.